This is a list of T cell receptor beta chains from one sample in a study of blood T cell repertoires in COVID-19. Sequencing was performed with immunoSEQ multiplex PCR; in TCRdb, only in-frame clones are kept and a portion is missing. There are roughly 78,000 clones in the sample; roughly 86% occur only once, and roughly 2% lies in the top ten. Sequenced input: peripheral blood. The origin of the receptors is a woman aged 55 to 70 with acute or convalescent COVID-19. CDR3s include the opening cysteine and the closing phenylalanine or tryptophan. D genes are given only for firm matches. Clone size is shown for a subset of rows, as once, few, many or a class of expanded clone.

v_call: TRBV30; j_call: TRBJ1-3; d_call: .; clone_size: .; cdr3_nt: TGTGCCTGGAAAACTCCTTACTCTGGAAACACCATATATTTT; cdr3_aa: CAWKTPYSGNTIYF
v_call: TRBV28; j_call: TRBJ1-1; d_call: .; clone_size: .; cdr3_nt: TGTGCCAGCACTGACACCTTGAACACTGAAGCTTTCTTT; cdr3_aa: CASTDTLNTEAFF
v_call: TRBV19; j_call: TRBJ1-2; d_call: TRBD1; clone_size: .; cdr3_nt: TGTGCCAGTAGTCCCGCGGACAGGGATGGCTACACCTTC; cdr3_aa: CASSPADRDGYTF
v_call: TRBV10-3; j_call: TRBJ1-3; d_call: .; clone_size: .; cdr3_nt: TGTGCCATCAGTGAAGGGGCAGGGATAGGAAACACCATATATTTT; cdr3_aa: CAISEGAGIGNTIYF
v_call: TRBV19; j_call: TRBJ1-5; d_call: TRBD1; clone_size: .; cdr3_nt: TGTGCCAGTAGTCTTACAGGGGTTGGCAATCAGCCCCAGCATTTT; cdr3_aa: CASSLTGVGNQPQHF
v_call: TRBV28; j_call: TRBJ1-2; d_call: .; clone_size: .; cdr3_nt: TGTGCCAGCAGTCCCCGAACGGGGGTGGGCTATGGCTACACCTTC; cdr3_aa: CASSPRTGVGYGYTF
v_call: TRBV10-3; j_call: TRBJ2-7; d_call: .; clone_size: .; cdr3_nt: TGTGCCATCAGTGGTAGGACAGACCTCTCCTACGAGCAGTACTTC; cdr3_aa: CAISGRTDLSYEQYF
v_call: TRBV28; j_call: TRBJ1-1; d_call: .; clone_size: .; cdr3_nt: TGTGCCAGCAGCCCCCCTATAATTGGGGGCACGAACACTGAAGCTTTCTTT; cdr3_aa: CASSPPIIGGTNTEAFF
v_call: TRBV2; j_call: TRBJ1-5; d_call: TRBD1; clone_size: .; cdr3_nt: TGTGCCAGCAGTTGGGACAGGGGTTCAGTTCAGCCCCAGCATTTT; cdr3_aa: CASSWDRGSVQPQHF
v_call: TRBV10-3; j_call: TRBJ2-7; d_call: .; clone_size: .; cdr3_nt: TGTGCCATCAGTGAGTTCCCGGGACACCTCTACGAGCAGTACTTC; cdr3_aa: CAISEFPGHLYEQYF
v_call: TRBV19; j_call: TRBJ2-7; d_call: TRBD2; clone_size: few; cdr3_nt: TGTGCCAGCCAGACTAGCGGGGGGTCCTCCTACGAGCAGTACTTC; cdr3_aa: CASQTSGGSSYEQYF
v_call: TRBV6-2/TRBV6-3; j_call: TRBJ2-3; d_call: TRBD2; clone_size: .; cdr3_nt: TGTGCCAGCAGTGATACTACTAGCGCAGCTTTGGCAGATACGCAGTATTTT; cdr3_aa: CASSDTTSAALADTQYF
v_call: TRBV9; j_call: TRBJ2-1; d_call: .; clone_size: .; cdr3_nt: TGTGCCAGCAGCCCTGGGTCTACCGTGACGGGTGAGCAGTTCTTC; cdr3_aa: CASSPGSTVTGEQFF
v_call: TRBV13; j_call: TRBJ2-1; d_call: TRBD1; clone_size: .; cdr3_nt: TGTGCCAGCAGCACAGGGGGCGAGTACAATGAGCAGTTCTTC; cdr3_aa: CASSTGGEYNEQFF
v_call: TRBV5-1; j_call: TRBJ2-5; d_call: .; clone_size: .; cdr3_nt: TGCGCCAGCAGCTTGGCCGTGGGCCCCCAAGAGACCCAGTACTTC; cdr3_aa: CASSLAVGPQETQYF
v_call: TRBV5-6; j_call: TRBJ2-1; d_call: TRBD1; clone_size: .; cdr3_nt: TGTGCCAGCAGCCCCCAGGGGGCGAGGTACAATGAGCAGTTCTTC; cdr3_aa: CASSPQGARYNEQFF
v_call: TRBV19; j_call: TRBJ1-1; d_call: .; clone_size: .; cdr3_nt: TGTGCCAGTAAAGAAGGACACAATATTCTGAACACTGAAGCTTTCTTT; cdr3_aa: CASKEGHNILNTEAFF
v_call: TRBV10-3; j_call: TRBJ1-2; d_call: .; clone_size: once; cdr3_nt: TGTGCCATCAGTGATTATCTGGTGGCAGGCCCCAATATTAACTATGGCTACACCTTC; cdr3_aa: CAISDYLVAGPNINYGYTF
v_call: TRBV13; j_call: TRBJ2-5; d_call: .; clone_size: .; cdr3_nt: .; cdr3_aa: CASSFGQGAYF
v_call: TRBV28; j_call: TRBJ1-2; d_call: .; clone_size: .; cdr3_nt: TGTGCCAGCAGTCCCCCGGGAAGTCGGAACTATGGCTACACCTTC; cdr3_aa: CASSPPGSRNYGYTF
v_call: TRBV16; j_call: TRBJ1-1; d_call: .; clone_size: .; cdr3_nt: TGTGCCAGCAGCCAATCCTTCCCAGGGCGCACTGAAGCTTTCTTT; cdr3_aa: CASSQSFPGRTEAFF
v_call: TRBV19; j_call: TRBJ2-2; d_call: TRBD1; clone_size: .; cdr3_nt: TGTGCCAGTAGCCCCCATGGTGGGACAGCGAACACCGGGGAGCTGTTTTTT; cdr3_aa: CASSPHGGTANTGELFF